The 7 T cell receptor beta chains listed next were all sequenced from one sample in a study of blood T cell repertoires in COVID-19. Using immunoSEQ multiplex PCR, the repertoire was profiled, and TCRdb retains in-frame clones only, with some absent. The table has approximately 250,000 clones, approximately 90% seen once. Sample: PBMCs or T cells enriched from blood (not recorded which). Receptors were obtained from a man in his forties who had been exposed to COVID-19.

This clone is a singleton in its sample. The rearrangement joins TRBV30 to TRBJ2-1; TRBD1 is a possible D gene (6 bases). The CDR3 runs 18 residues. Germline V gene sequence: CDR1 GTSNPN, CDR2 SVGIG (reference sequence). V lost 2 bases to trimming and J lost 0 bases, with 20 bases between them. The CDR3 region has the DNA TGTGCCTGGAGTCAACCCGCCGACAGGATCTTCTCCTACAATGAGCAGTTCTTC. This encodes CAWSQPADRIFSYNEQFF.

For this clone: A junction end diverges from the germline sequence, so it may reflect a read error. The chain uses TRBV7-7 and TRBJ2-7; 8 nucleotides align to TRBD2. This CDR3 has 15 residues. The germline CDR1 and CDR2 sequences are SSHAT and FNYEAQ (reference sequence). This CDR3 reads CASSPAGASTYEQYF. The CDR3 DNA reads as TGTGCTAGCAGTCCAGCGGGGGCTTCCACCTACGAGCAGTACTTC. The complete variable domain, with remaining parts taken from reference TRBV7-7 and TRBJ2-7, reads GAGVSQSPRYKVTKRGQDVTLRCDPISSHATLYWYQQALGQGPEFLTYFNYEAQPDKSGLPSDRFSAERPEGSISTLTIQRTEQRDSAMYRCASSPAGASTYEQYFGPGTRLTVT.

This clone was detected only once. This chain links TRBV30 with TRBJ2-1, with 8 bases identical to TRBD2. CDR1 and CDR2 (germline): GTSNPN, SVGIG (reference sequence). The CDR3 spans 14 residues. The V segment lost 3 bases and the J segment 4 bases; nucleotides outside the gene matches: 5. CDR3 sequence (DNA): TGTGCCTGGAGCTGGACTAGCATTTACAATGAGCAGTTCTTC. It specifies CAWSWTSIYNEQFF.

The rearrangement joins TRBV6-1 to TRBJ1-2; D unclear. Germline V gene sequence: CDR1 MNHNS, CDR2 SASEGT. The V end lost 2 bases, the J end lost 1 base, and 5 bases lay between the germline ends. The CDR3 runs to 13 residues. CDR3 sequence: CASSEPSNYGYTF. In nucleotides, the CDR3 is TGTGCCAGCAGTGAACCTAGTAACTATGGCTACACCTTC.

The gene calls are TRBV28 and TRBJ1-2; D uncertain. The germline CDR1 and CDR2 sequences are MDHEN and SYDVKM. Trimming shortened V by 5 bases and J by 8 bases, and 9 bases separated the two germline ends. This CDR3 is 11 amino acids long. DNA of the CDR3: TGTGCCAGCAGTCTAGGGAGGGGCTACACCTTC. Protein product: CASSLGRGYTF.

The chain links TRBV27 to TRBJ1-1; TRBD1 is a possible D gene (6 bases). V was cut by 3 bases and J by 1 base, with 9 bases left in between. Germline loops: CDR1 MNHEY, CDR2 SMNVEV (reference sequence). This CDR3 has 14 amino acids. CDR3 residues: CASSFEGGNTEAFF. CDR3 coding DNA: TGTGCCAGCAGTTTCGAAGGGGGGAACACTGAAGCTTTCTTT.

J is TRBJ2-6 and V is TRBV12-3 or TRBV12-4, with D unresolved. Trimming took 7 bases from V and 0 from J, leaving 4 bases between them. This CDR3 spans 13 amino acids. DNA of the CDR3: TGTGCCAGCACAGACTCTGGGGCCAACGTCCTGACTTTC. Its protein is CASTDSGANVLTF.